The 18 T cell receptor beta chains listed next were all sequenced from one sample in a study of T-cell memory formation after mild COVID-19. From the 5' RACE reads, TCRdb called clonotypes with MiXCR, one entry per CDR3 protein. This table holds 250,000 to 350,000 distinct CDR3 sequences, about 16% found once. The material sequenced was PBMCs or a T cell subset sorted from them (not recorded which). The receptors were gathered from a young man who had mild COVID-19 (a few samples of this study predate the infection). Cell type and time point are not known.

In DNA form, the CDR3 reads TGTGCCAGCAGTGAAGCCGCAGAATATGGCTACACCTTC. Translated: CASSEAAEYGYTF. The V and J genes are TRBV6-1 and TRBJ1-2, with unresolved D. The CDR3 runs to 13 residues. V was trimmed by 0 bases and J by 5 bases, leaving 7 bases between them. CDR1 is MNHNS and CDR2 is SASEGT in the germline V gene.

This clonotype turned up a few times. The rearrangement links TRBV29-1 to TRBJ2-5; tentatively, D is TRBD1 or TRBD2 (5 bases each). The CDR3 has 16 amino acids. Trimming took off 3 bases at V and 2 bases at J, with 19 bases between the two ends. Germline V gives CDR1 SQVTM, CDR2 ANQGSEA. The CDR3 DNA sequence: TGCAGCGTTGATCGTTACGGGGCAGGAGAACAAGAGACCCAGTACTTC. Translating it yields CSVDRYGAGEQETQYF.

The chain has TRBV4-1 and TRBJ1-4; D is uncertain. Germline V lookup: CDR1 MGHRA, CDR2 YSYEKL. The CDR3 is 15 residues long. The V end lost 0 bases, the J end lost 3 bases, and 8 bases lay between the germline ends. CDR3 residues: CASSQDGFSNEKLFF. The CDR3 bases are TGCGCCAGCAGCCAAGATGGATTTTCTAATGAAAAACTGTTTTTT.

The CDR3 DNA sequence: TGCGCCAGCAGCTTTCTGGACAGGGCCGATGGCTACACCTTC. It specifies CASSFLDRADGYTF. V is TRBV5-1 and J is TRBJ1-2; 8 bases map to TRBD1. Germline CDR1 is SGHRS and CDR2 is YFSETQ. The trim removed 2 bases at V and 6 bases at J, leaving 6 bases unmatched. The CDR3 length is 14 residues.

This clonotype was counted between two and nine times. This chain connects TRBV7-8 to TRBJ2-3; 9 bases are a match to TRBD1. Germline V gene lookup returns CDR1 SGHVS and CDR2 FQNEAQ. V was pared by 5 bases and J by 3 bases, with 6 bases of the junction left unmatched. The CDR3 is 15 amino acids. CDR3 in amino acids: CASSDDRGNTDTQYF. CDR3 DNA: TGTGCCAGCAGCGATGACAGGGGGAATACAGATACGCAGTATTTT.

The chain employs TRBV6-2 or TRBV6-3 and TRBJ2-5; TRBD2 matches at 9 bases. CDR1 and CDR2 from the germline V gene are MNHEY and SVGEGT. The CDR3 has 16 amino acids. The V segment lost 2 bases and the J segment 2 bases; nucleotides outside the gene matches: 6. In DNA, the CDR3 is TGTGCCAGCAGTTACCCGACTAGCGGAGGGCAAGAGACCCAGTACTTC. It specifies CASSYPTSGGQETQYF.

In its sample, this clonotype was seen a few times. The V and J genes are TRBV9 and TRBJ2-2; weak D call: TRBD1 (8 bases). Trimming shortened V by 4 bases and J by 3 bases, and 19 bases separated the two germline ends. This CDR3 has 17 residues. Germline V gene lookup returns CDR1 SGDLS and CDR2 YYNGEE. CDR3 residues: CASSPKGGTGDTGELFF. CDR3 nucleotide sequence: TGTGCCAGCAGCCCCAAGGGGGGGACAGGCGACACCGGGGAGCTGTTTTTT.

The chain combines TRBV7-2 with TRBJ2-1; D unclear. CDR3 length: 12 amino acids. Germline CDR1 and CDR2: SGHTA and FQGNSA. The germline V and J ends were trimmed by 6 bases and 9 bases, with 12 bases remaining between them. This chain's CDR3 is CASRHGLGEQFF. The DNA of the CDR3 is TGTGCCAGCAGACATGGTCTCGGTGAGCAGTTCTTC.

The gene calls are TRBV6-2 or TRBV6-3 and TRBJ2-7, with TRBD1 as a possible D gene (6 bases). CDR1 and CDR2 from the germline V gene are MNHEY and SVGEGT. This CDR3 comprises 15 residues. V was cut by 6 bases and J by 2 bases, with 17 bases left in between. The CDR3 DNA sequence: TGTGCCAGCAGATGGGGGCAGGTGAGGACCTACGAGCAGTACTTC. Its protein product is CASRWGQVRTYEQYF.

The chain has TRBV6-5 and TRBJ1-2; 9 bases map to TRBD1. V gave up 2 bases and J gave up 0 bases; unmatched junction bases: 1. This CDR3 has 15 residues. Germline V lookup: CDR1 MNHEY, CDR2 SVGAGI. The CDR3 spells CASSYGTGSNYGYTF. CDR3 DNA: TGTGCCAGCAGTTACGGGACAGGGTCTAACTATGGCTACACCTTC.

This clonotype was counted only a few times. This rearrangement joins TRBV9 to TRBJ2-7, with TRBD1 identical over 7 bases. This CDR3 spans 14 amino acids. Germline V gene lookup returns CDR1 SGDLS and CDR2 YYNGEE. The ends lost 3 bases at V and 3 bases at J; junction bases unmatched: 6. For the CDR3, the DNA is TGTGCCAGCAGCGCGGGGACAGAAATCTACGAGCAGTACTTC. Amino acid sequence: CASSAGTEIYEQYF.

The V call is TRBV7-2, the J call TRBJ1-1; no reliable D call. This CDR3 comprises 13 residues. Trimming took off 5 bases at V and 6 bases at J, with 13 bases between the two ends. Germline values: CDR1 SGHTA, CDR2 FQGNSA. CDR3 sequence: CASSERHWAEAFF. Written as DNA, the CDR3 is TGTGCCAGCAGCGAGCGGCATTGGGCTGAAGCTTTCTTT.

In DNA form, the CDR3 reads TGTGCCAGCAGCTTAGCGGCACGGGTTGCCGATACGCAGTATTTT. Translating it yields CASSLAARVADTQYF. The V and J genes are TRBV7-6 and TRBJ2-3; no firm D call. The CDR3 contains 15 residues. CDR1 is SGHVS, CDR2 FNYEAQ, per germline. V was pared by 0 bases and J by 6 bases, with 13 bases between.

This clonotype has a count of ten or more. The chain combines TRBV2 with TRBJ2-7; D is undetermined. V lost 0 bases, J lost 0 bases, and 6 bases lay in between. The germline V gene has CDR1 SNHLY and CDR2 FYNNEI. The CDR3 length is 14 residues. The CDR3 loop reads CASSEAHGSYEQYF. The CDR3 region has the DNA TGTGCCAGCAGTGAAGCGCACGGCTCCTACGAGCAGTACTTC.

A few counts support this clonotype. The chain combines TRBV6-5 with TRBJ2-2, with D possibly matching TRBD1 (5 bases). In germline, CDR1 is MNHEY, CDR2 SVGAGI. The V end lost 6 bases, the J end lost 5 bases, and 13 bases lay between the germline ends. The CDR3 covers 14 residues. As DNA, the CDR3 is TGTGCCAGCAGCCTCCCCCAGGGAACCGGGGAGCTGTTTTTT. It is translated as CASSLPQGTGELFF.

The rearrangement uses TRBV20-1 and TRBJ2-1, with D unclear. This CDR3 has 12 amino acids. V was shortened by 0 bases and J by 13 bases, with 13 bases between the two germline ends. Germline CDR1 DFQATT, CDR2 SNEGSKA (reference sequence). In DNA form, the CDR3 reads TGCAGTGCTAGAGAAGATGACCCCCGACAGTTCTTC. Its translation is CSAREDDPRQFF.

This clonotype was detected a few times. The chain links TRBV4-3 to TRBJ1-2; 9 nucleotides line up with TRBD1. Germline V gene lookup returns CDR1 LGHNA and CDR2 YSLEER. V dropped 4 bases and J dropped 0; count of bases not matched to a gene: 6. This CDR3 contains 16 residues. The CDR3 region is CASSRSRQGANYGYTF. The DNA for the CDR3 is TGCGCCAGCAGCCGATCCCGACAGGGGGCTAACTATGGCTACACCTTC.

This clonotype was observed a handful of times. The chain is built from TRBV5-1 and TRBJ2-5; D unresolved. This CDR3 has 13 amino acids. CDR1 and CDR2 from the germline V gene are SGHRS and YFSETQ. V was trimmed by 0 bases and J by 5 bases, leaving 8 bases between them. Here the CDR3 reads CASSLASRETQYF. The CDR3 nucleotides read TGCGCCAGCAGCTTGGCTTCAAGGGAGACCCAGTACTTC.